The rows below give T cell receptor beta chains drawn from one sample of a study of early T cells in non-severe SARS-CoV-2 infection. MiXCR, applied by TCRdb to the 5' RACE reads, yields one record per CDR3 protein. This table holds around 64,000 distinct CDR3 sequences, roughly 12% found once. The specimen comprised whole blood, sampled at baseline. All receptors derive from an adult who was a healthcare worker with PCR-confirmed SARS-CoV-2 infection or an uninfected control (not recorded which). CDR3s include the opening cysteine and the closing phenylalanine or tryptophan. Fields, in order: clone size, D gene, V gene, J gene, CDR3 DNA, CDR3 protein. D genes are given only for firm matches. The size of a clone is reported for some rows only, either as once, few or many, or as a class for expanded clones.

NA	NA	TRBV11-3	TRBJ2-5	TGTGCCAGCAGCTTGGTGGGGGCCTCTGGAGAGACCCAGTACTTC	CASSLVGASGETQYF
NA	TRBD1	TRBV25-1	TRBJ2-7	TGTGCCAGCAGTGAATATCCCCGGACAGGGCAGGACGAGCAGTACTTC	CASSEYPRTGQDEQYF
few	NA	TRBV29-1	TRBJ2-3	TGCAGCGTTAAGATCACCACAGATACGCAGTATTTT	CSVKITTDTQYF
few	NA	TRBV3-1	TRBJ2-2	TGTGCCAGCAGCCAAGTATACACCGGGGAGCTGTTTTTT	CASSQVYTGELFF
NA	TRBD1	TRBV4-1	TRBJ1-1	TGCGCCAGCAGCCAAGAAGAAACCTACAGGGGCACTGAAGCTTTCTTT	CASSQEETYRGTEAFF
few	TRBD2	TRBV12-3/TRBV12-4	TRBJ2-7	TGTGCCAGCAGCCGCGGGGGCGAGCAGTACTTC	CASSRGGEQYF
NA	NA	TRBV24-1	TRBJ2-6	TGTGCCACCAGCCCGGGACACCCCTCTGGGGCCAACGTCCTGACTTTC	CATSPGHPSGANVLTF
few	NA	TRBV28	TRBJ1-1	TGTGCCAGCAGTTCAACAGGGCTCACTGAAGCTTTCTTT	CASSSTGLTEAFF
few	NA	TRBV5-1	TRBJ2-7	TGCGCCAGCAGCTTGTCCGACTGGAGGGCGCAGTACTTC	CASSLSDWRAQYF
NA	NA	TRBV28	TRBJ2-5	TGTGCCAGCAGTCCCTCCGGCGGGTGGACCCCTTCGTACTTC	CASSPSGGWTPSYF
NA	NA	TRBV11-2	TRBJ1-2	TGTGCCAGCAGCTTAGGACGGATATATGGCTACACCTTC	CASSLGRIYGYTF
many	TRBD1	TRBV7-9	TRBJ1-1	TGTGCCAGCAGCACGACAGGGGGTAACACTGAAGCTTTCTTT	CASSTTGGNTEAFF
NA	TRBD2	TRBV19	TRBJ2-5	TGTGCCAGTAGTATACCTTGGGAGGGGCAAGAGACCCAGTACTTC	CASSIPWEGQETQYF
many	NA	TRBV29-1	TRBJ2-1	TGCAGCGTTGTTCCAGGCCCCAATGAGCAGTTCTTC	CSVVPGPNEQFF
NA	NA	TRBV7-2	TRBJ2-7	TGTGCCAGCAGCTTTTCGACACCCCTCTACGAGCAGTACTTC	CASSFSTPLYEQYF
many	NA	TRBV6-2/TRBV6-3	TRBJ2-4	TGTGCCAGCAGCTCTCGTCCCTTCCTAGCCAAAAACATTCAGTACTTC	CASSSRPFLAKNIQYF
many	TRBD2	TRBV20-1	TRBJ2-1	TGCAGTGCTAGTCCTAGCGGACAAAATGAGCAGTTCTTC	CSASPSGQNEQFF
few	TRBD2	TRBV6-5	TRBJ2-3	TGTGCCAGCAGTCCAGGAGCCCCCAAGACTAGCGGCACAGATACGCAGTATTTT	CASSPGAPKTSGTDTQYF
NA	NA	TRBV5-1	TRBJ1-1	TGCGCCAGCAGCCCGACCGGGACACTGAACACTGAAGCTTTCTTT	CASSPTGTLNTEAFF
few	NA	TRBV28	TRBJ1-5	TGTGCCAGCAGTTTGCAGTATAGCAATCAGCCCCAGCATTTT	CASSLQYSNQPQHF
few	NA	TRBV18	TRBJ2-6	TGTGCCAGCTCACCCTTTCCTGCCAACGTCCTGACTTTC	CASSPFPANVLTF
few	NA	TRBV29-1	TRBJ2-7	TGCAGCGTACAGGGTGGCTCCTACGAGCAGTACTTC	CSVQGGSYEQYF
many	TRBD2	TRBV29-1	TRBJ2-5	TGCAGCGTGACTAGCGGGAGGGGGTATACAGAGACCCAGTACTTC	CSVTSGRGYTETQYF
many	NA	TRBV3-1	TRBJ2-4	TGTGCCAGCAGCCAAGTGAGGGGCCCGAAAAGCATTCAGTACTTC	CASSQVRGPKSIQYF
NA	NA	TRBV2	TRBJ1-2	TGTGCCAGCAGCGAACAGTCTTTACAGAACTATGGCTACACCTTC	CASSEQSLQNYGYTF
many	NA	TRBV18	TRBJ1-2	TGTGCCAGCTCACCACGGGGCTATGGCTACACCTTC	CASSPRGYGYTF
few	NA	TRBV12-3/TRBV12-4	TRBJ2-7	TGTGCCAGCAGTTTTGTGGCAGGGCGGATCGAGCAGTACTTC	CASSFVAGRIEQYF
NA	TRBD2	TRBV2	TRBJ2-2	TGTGCCAGCAGTGAAGGCGGGAGGGTCACCGGGGAGCTGTTTTTT	CASSEGGRVTGELFF
many	NA	TRBV27	TRBJ2-3	TGTGCCAGCAGTCCCCTAGGGGGGCCCTTGAGCACAGATACGCAGTATTTT	CASSPLGGPLSTDTQYF
NA	TRBD2	TRBV30	TRBJ2-1	TGTGCCTGGAGTGTACAGAGCGGGGGTCCCAATGAGCAGTTCTTC	CAWSVQSGGPNEQFF
many	NA	TRBV30	TRBJ2-7	TGTGCCTGGAGTAGAAAGGGACGGATCTACGAGCAGTACTTC	CAWSRKGRIYEQYF
few	TRBD2	TRBV29-1	TRBJ2-7	TGCAGCGTCGGACTAGTCTACGAGCAGTACTTC	CSVGLVYEQYF
few	NA	TRBV12-2	TRBJ2-6	TGTGCAAGTCGCTTGAAGGCCGATCGGGGATCTGGCTCTGGGGCCAACGTCCTGACTTTC	CASRLKADRGSGSGANVLTF
NA	NA	TRBV29-1	TRBJ2-5	TGCAGCGTGAGAAAGAGAGGGAGCTTCCAAGAGACCCAGTACTTC	CSVRKRGSFQETQYF
few	NA	TRBV18	TRBJ1-1	TGTGCCAGCTCGCCCGGTCAGGGCAGGGACACTGAAGCTTTCTTT	CASSPGQGRDTEAFF